The T cell receptor beta chain under discussion was sequenced for a study of blood T cell repertoires in COVID-19. About the study: Material from acute and convalescent COVID-19 was sourced from the United States, Italy and Spain. PBMCs, B-cell-depleted T cells, or T cells provided the cDNA or gDNA that made up the material.

Original processing methods: The authors estimated nucleated cell counts from reference gene primer amplification. TCRdb keeps only in-frame clones here, not all; method: immunoSEQ multiplex PCR. The D gene and trimming were derived from the DNA, and the V and J assignments and clone size from that table. The profile covers 120,000 to 150,000 clones, with around 85% appearing a single time and roughly 2.9% taken by the ten largest. The CDR3 runs to 16 residues. CDR1 and CDR2 from the germline V gene are ENHRY and SYGVKD. The J segment lost 3 bases and the V segment lost 3 bases, leaving 7 bases of the junction unmatched.

This receptor was taken from a woman between 40 and 55 years old with active or convalescent COVID-19. The chain recombines TRBV10-3 with TRBJ1-5; 8 bases fit TRBD1. The sequenced material came from peripheral blood. CDR3 protein: CAISEGAGGYNQPQHF. Written as DNA, the CDR3 is TGTGCCATCAGTGAAGGTGCAGGGGGCTACAATCAGCCCCAGCATTTT.